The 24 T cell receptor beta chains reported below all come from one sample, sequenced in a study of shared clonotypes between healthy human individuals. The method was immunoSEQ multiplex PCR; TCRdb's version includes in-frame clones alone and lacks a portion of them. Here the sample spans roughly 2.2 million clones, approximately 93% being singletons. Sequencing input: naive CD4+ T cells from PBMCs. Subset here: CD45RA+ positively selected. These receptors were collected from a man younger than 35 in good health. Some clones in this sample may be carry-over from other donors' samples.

CDR3 sequence (DNA): TGTGCCAGCAGCTACCGGGACACGCTACGGGCTTTCTTT. Translation gives CASSYRDTLRAFF. This chain connects TRBV7-9 to TRBJ1-1; the D gene is possibly TRBD1 (6 bases). Germline values: CDR1 SEHNR, CDR2 FQNEAQ (reference sequence). This CDR3 spans 13 amino acids. V lost 4 bases, J lost 11 bases, and 17 bases lay in between.

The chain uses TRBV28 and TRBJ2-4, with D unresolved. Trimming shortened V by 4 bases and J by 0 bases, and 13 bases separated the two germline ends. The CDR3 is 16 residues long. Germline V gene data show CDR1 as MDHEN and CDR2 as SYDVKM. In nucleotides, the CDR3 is TGTGCCAGCAGTTCCGGATCCGACTTAGCCAAAAACATTCAGTACTTC. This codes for CASSSGSDLAKNIQYF. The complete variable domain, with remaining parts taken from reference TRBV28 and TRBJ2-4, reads DVKVTQSSRYLVKRTGEKVFLECVQDMDHENMFWYRQDPGLGLRLIYFSYDVKMKEKGDIPEGYSVSREKKERFSLILESASTNQTSMYLCASSSGSDLAKNIQYFGAGTRLSVL.

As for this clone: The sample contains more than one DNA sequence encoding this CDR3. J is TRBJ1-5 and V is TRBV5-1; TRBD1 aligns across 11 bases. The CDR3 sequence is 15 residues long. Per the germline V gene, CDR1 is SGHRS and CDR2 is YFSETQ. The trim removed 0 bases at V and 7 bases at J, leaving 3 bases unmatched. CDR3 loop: CASSLGTGGGQPQHF. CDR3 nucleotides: TGCGCCAGCAGCTTGGGGACAGGGGGCGGACAGCCCCAGCATTTT.

CDR3 sequence (DNA): TGTGCCAGCTCAAGGGGCGCCACAACTAATGAAAAACTGTTTTTT. The encoded protein is CASSRGATTNEKLFF. This chain connects TRBV18 to TRBJ1-4; a weak D match, TRBD1 (5 bases). Trimming left V 5 bases short and J 0 bases short, with 10 bases between. There are 15 residues in the CDR3. Germline CDR1 and CDR2: KGHSH and LQKENI.

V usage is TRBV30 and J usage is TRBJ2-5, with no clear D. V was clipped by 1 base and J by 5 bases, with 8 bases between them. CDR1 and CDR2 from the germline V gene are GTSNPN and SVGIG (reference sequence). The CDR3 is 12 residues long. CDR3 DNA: TGTGCCTGGAGTGAGGAACGGGAGACCCAGTACTTC. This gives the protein CAWSEERETQYF.

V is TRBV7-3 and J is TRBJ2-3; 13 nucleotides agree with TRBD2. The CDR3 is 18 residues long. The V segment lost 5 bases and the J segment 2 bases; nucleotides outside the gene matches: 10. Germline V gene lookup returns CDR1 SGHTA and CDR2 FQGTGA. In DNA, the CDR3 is TGTGCCAGCAGCCCAACACTAGCGGGAGGGCCCGACACAGATACGCAGTATTTT. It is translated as CASSPTLAGGPDTDTQYF. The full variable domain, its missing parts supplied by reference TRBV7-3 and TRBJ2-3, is GAGVSQTPSNKVTEKGKYVELRCDPISGHTALYWYRQSLGQGPEFLIYFQGTGAADDSGLPNDRFFAVRPEGSVSTLKIQRTERGDSAVYLCASSPTLAGGPDTDTQYFGPGTRLTVL.

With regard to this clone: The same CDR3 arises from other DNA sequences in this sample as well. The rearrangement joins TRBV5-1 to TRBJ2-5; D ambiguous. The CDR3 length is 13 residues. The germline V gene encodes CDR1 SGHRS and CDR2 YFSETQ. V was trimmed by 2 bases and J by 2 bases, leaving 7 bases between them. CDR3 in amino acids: CASSLGSQETQYF. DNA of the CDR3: TGCGCCAGCAGCTTAGGCAGTCAAGAGACCCAGTACTTC.

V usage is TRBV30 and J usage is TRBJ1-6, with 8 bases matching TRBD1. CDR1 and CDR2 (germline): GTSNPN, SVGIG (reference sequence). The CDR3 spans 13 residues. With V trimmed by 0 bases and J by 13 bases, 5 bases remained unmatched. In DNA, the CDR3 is TGTGCCTGGAGTGTGGACAGGGATTTCCCCCTCCACTTT. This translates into CAWSVDRDFPLHF. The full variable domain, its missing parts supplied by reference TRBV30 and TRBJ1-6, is SQTIHQWPATLVQPVGSPLSLECTVEGTSNPNLYWYRQAAGRGLQLLFYSVGIGQISSEVPQNLSASRPQDRQFILSSKKLLLSDSGFYLCAWSVDRDFPLHFGNGTRLTVT.

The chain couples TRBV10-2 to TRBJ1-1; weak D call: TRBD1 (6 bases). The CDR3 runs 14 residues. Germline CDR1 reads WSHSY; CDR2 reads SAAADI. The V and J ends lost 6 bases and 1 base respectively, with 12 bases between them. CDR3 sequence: CASRTTDRNTEAFF. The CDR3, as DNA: TGCGCCAGCAGGACGACGGACAGGAACACTGAAGCTTTCTTT.

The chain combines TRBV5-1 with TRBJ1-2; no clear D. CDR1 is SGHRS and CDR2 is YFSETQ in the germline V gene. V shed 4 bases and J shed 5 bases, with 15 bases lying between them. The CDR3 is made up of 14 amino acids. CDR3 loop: CASSPLSGWYGYTF. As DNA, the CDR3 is TGCGCCAGCAGCCCCCTAAGTGGGTGGTATGGCTACACCTTC.

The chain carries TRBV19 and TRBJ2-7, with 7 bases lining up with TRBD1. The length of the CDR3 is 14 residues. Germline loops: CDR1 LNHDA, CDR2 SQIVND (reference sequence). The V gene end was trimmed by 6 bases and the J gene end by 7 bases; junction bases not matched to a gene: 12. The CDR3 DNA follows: TGTGCCAGTAGCATCAGCACAGGGGAAGGGGAGCAGTACTTC. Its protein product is CASSISTGEGEQYF.

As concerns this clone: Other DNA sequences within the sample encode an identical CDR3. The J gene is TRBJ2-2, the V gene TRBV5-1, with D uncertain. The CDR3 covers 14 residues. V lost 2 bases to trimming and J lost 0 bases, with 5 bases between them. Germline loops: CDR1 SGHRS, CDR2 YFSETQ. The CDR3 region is CASSLNPNTGELFF. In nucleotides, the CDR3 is TGCGCCAGCAGCTTAAACCCGAACACCGGGGAGCTGTTTTTT.

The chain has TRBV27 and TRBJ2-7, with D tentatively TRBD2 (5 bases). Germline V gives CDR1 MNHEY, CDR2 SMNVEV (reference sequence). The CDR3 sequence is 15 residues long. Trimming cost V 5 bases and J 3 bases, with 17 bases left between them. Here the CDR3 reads CASSSGGRGLYEQYF. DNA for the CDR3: TGTGCCAGCAGTAGCGGTGGGCGCGGGCTCTACGAGCAGTACTTC.

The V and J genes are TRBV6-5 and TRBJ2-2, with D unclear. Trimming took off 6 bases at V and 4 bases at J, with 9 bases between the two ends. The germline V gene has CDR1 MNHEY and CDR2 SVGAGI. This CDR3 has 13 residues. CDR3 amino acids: CASSRGFTGELFF. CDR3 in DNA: TGTGCCAGCAGCCGCGGATTCACCGGGGAGCTGTTTTTT.

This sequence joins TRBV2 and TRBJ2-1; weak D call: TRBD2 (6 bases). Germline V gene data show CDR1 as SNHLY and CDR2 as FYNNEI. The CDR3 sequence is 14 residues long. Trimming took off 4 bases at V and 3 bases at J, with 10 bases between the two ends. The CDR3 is CASSGLDYYNEQFF. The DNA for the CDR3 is TGTGCCAGCAGTGGACTAGACTACTACAATGAGCAGTTCTTC.

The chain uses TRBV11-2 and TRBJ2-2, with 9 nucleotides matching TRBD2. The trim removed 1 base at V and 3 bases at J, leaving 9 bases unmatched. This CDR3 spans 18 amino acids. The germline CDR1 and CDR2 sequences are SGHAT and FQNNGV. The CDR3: CASSLGRGGRADTGELFF. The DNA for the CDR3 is TGTGCCAGCAGCTTAGGCCGAGGCGGGAGGGCCGACACCGGGGAGCTGTTTTTT.

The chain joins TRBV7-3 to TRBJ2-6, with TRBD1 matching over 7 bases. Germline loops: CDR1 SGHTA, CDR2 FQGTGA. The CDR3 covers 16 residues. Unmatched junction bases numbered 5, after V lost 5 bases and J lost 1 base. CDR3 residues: CASSARQGSGANVLTF. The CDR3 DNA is TGTGCCAGCAGCGCCCGACAGGGATCTGGGGCCAACGTCCTGACTTTC.

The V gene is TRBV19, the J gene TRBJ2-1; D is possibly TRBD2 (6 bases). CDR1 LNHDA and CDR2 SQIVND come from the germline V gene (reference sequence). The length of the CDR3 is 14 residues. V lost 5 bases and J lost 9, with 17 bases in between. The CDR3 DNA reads TGTGCCAGTAGTTCACTAGCCGTCCTTGGTGAGCAGTTCTTC. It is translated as CASSSLAVLGEQFF. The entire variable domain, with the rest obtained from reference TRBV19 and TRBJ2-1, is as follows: DGGITQSPKYLFRKEGQNVTLSCEQNLNHDAMYWYRQDPGQGLRLIYYSQIVNDFQKGDIAEGYSVSREKKESFPLTVTSAQKNPTAFYLCASSSLAVLGEQFFGPGTRLTVL.

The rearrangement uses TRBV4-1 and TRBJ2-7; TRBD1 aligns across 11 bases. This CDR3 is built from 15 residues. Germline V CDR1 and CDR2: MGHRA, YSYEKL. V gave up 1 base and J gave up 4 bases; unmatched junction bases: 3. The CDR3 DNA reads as TGCGCCAGCAGCCAAGCCGGGACAGGGGGTTACGAGCAGTACTTC. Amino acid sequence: CASSQAGTGGYEQYF.

The CDR3 is CASNPSFGQPWGGEQYF. In DNA, the CDR3 is TGTGCCAGCAACCCTTCCTTTGGACAGCCATGGGGTGGCGAGCAGTACTTC. The genes are TRBV11-2 and TRBJ2-7; possibly TRBD1 for D (6 bases). Germline V CDR1 and CDR2: SGHAT, FQNNGV. This CDR3 is 17 amino acids long. Trimming took off 7 bases at V and 6 bases at J, with 28 bases between the two ends.

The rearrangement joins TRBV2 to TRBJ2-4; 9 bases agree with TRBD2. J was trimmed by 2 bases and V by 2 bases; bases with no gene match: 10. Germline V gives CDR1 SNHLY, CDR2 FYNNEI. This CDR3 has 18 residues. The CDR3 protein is CASSESGLAGTPKNIQYF. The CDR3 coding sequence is TGTGCCAGCAGTGAATCGGGTCTAGCGGGGACGCCCAAAAACATTCAGTACTTC. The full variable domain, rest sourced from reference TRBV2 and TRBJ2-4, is EPEVTQTPSHQVTQMGQEVILRCVPISNHLYFYWYRQILGQKVEFLVSFYNNEISEKSEIFDDQFSVERPDGSNFTLKIRSTKLEDSAMYFCASSESGLAGTPKNIQYFGAGTRLSVL.

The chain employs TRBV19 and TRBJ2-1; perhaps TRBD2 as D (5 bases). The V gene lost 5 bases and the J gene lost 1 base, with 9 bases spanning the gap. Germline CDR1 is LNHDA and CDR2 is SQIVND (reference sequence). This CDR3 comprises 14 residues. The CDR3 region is CASSVGVSYNEQFF. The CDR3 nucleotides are TGTGCCAGTAGTGTCGGGGTGTCCTACAATGAGCAGTTCTTC.

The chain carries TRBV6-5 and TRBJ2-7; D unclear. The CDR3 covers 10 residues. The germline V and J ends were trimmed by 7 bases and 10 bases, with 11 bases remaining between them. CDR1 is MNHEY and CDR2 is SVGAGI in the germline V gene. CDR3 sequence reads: CASMQDLQYF. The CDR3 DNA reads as TGTGCCAGCATGCAGGACCTACAGTACTTC.

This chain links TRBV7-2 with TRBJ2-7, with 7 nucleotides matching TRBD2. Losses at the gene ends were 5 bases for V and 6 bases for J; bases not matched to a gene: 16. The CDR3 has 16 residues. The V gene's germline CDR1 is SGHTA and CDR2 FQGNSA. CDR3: CASSPGHSGGGAEQYF. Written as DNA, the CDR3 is TGTGCCAGCAGCCCCGGACACTCTGGGGGAGGGGCCGAGCAGTACTTC.